The present T cell receptor beta chain was sequenced within a study of PD-1 blockade in classical Hodgkin lymphoma. The CDR3 runs 14 residues. V was clipped by 5 bases and J by 7 bases, with 14 bases between them. Germline lookup yields CDR1 MDHEN and CDR2 SYDVKM. Time point described: cycle 4 day 1 (C4D1), after five to seven weeks of nivolumab. Following autologous stem cell transplantation, relapse occurred in every patient, and exposure to brentuximab vedotin varied. Negative selection with magnets was how CD8+ T cells were isolated from the thawed PBMCs. The repertoire was sequenced with immunoSEQ multiplex PCR; TCRdb's copy has only in-frame clones and lacks some. The sample lists some 8,000 clones, 82% occurring once.

Material: CD8+ T cells from blood, obtained before the fourth cycle of nivolumab. This chain uses TRBV28 with TRBJ1-4; TRBD1 might be the D (6 bases). The clonotype originates from a human donor with classical Hodgkin lymphoma. The CDR3 DNA is TGTGCCAGCAGTCTGACAGGTGGCGGTGAAAAACTGTTTTTT. Protein product: CASSLTGGGEKLFF.